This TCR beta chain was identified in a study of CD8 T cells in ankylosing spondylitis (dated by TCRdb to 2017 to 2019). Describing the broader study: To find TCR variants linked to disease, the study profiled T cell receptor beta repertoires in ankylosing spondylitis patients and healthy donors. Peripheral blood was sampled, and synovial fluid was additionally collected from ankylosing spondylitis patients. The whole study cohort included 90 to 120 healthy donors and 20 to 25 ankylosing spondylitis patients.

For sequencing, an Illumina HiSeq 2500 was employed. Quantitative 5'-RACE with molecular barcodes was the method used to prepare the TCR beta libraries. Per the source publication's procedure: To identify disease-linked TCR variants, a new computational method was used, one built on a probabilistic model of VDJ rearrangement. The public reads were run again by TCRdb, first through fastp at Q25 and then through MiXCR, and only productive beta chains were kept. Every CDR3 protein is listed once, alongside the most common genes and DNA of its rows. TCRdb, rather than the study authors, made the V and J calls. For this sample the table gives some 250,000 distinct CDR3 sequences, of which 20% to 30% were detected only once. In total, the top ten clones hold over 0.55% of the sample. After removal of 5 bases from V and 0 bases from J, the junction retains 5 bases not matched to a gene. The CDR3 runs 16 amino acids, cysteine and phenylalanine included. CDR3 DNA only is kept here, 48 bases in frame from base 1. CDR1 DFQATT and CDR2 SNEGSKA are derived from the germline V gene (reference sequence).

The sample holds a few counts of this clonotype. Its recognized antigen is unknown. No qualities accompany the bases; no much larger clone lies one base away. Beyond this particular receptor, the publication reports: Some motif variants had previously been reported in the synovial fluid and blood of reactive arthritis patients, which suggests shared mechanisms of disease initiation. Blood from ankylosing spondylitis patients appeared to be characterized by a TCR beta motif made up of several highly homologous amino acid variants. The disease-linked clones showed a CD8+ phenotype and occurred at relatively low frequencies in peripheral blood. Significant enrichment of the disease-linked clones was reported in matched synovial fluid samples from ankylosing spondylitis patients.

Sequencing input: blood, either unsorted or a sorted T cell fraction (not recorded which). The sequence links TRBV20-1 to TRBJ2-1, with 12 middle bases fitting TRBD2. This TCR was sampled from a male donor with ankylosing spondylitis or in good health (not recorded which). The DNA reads TGCAGTGCTCGGACTAGCGGGGCCGCCTCCTACAATGAGCAGTTCTTC. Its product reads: CSARTSGAASYNEQFF.